A selection of T cell receptor beta chains follows, all from one sample in a study of blood T cell repertoires in COVID-19. TCRdb keeps only in-frame clones here, not all; method: immunoSEQ multiplex PCR. Altogether about 200,000 clones are present, around nine tenths being singletons, with the ten largest covering over 0.75%. Sample: peripheral blood. Every receptor here comes from a man aged 55 to 70 with COVID-19, enrolled during active disease. Both conserved end residues are part of each CDR3. The D gene is left open where the match is weak. Only some rows state a clone size, as once, few, many or a class for expanded clones.

v_gene	j_gene	abundance	d_gene	CDR3nt	CDR3aa
TRBV6-5	TRBJ2-3	.	TRBD2	TGTGCCAGCAGCCTCAGGCCTCTAGCTAGCGGCGATTTGTATTTT	CASSLRPLASGDLYF
TRBV2	TRBJ1-4	.	TRBD1	TGTGCCAGCATGGGACAGGGGGCGCCTAATGAAAAACTGTTTTTT	CASMGQGAPNEKLFF
TRBV27	TRBJ1-2	.	TRBD1	TGTGCCAGCAGCCGGACAGGGGGTAACTATGGCTACACCTTC	CASSRTGGNYGYTF
TRBV2	TRBJ2-2	.	.	TGTGCCAGCAGTGGTAGAACAGCGAACACCGGGGAGCTGTTTTTT	CASSGRTANTGELFF
TRBV7-2	TRBJ2-3	.	.	TGTGCCAGCAGCTTAGCCGCTAGCCCTGGCACAGATACGCAGTATTTT	CASSLAASPGTDTQYF
TRBV14	TRBJ1-1	.	.	TGTGCCAGCAGCCAAGAAACGGGGGGCACTGAAGCTTTCTTT	CASSQETGGTEAFF
TRBV18	TRBJ1-5	.	.	TGTGCCAGCTACCCCACAGGGATTAGCAATCAGCCCCAGCATTTT	CASYPTGISNQPQHF
TRBV18	TRBJ2-3	.	.	TGTGCCAGCTCACGTGGGAGTGCAGATACGCAGTATTTT	CASSRGSADTQYF
TRBV19	TRBJ1-6	.	.	TGTGCCAGTAGTATTGGAGACAGGACCAATTCACCCCTCCACTTT	CASSIGDRTNSPLHF
TRBV5-8	TRBJ1-4	.	TRBD1	TGTGCCAGCAGCCCCTGGGACAGGGGCCCTAATGAAAAACTGTTTTTT	CASSPWDRGPNEKLFF
TRBV19	TRBJ1-4	.	TRBD1	TGTGCCAGTAGTCCCCGGACAGGGGATGTTAATGAAAAACTGTTTTTT	CASSPRTGDVNEKLFF
TRBV10-3	TRBJ2-7	.	TRBD1	TGTGCCATTTCAAAGGAAGGGGGCGAAGGATTTTACGAGCAGTACTTC	CAISKEGGEGFYEQYF
TRBV5-6	TRBJ1-2	.	.	TGTGCCAGCAGCTTGCGGGGCTATGGCTACACCTTC	CASSLRGYGYTF
TRBV2	TRBJ1-2	.	TRBD1	TGTGCCAGCAGGCCCGGGACAGGGTCGGATGGCTACACCTTC	CASRPGTGSDGYTF
TRBV9	TRBJ2-7	.	TRBD2	TGTGCCAGCAGCGTAGGCGGGAGATCAGGCGAGCAGTACTTC	CASSVGGRSGEQYF
TRBV5-1	TRBJ2-7	.	TRBD1	TGCGCCAGCAGCCAGGAGACAGGGGCTGGCTACGAGCAGTACTTC	CASSQETGAGYEQYF
TRBV6-2/TRBV6-3	TRBJ2-7	.	TRBD2	TGTGCCAGCAGTTACGGGACTAGCGGGAGGAGATACGAGCAGTACTTC	CASSYGTSGRRYEQYF
TRBV24-1	TRBJ2-1	.	TRBD2	TGTGCCACCAGTGACCCGGGACTAGCAAATGAGCAGTTCTTC	CATSDPGLANEQFF
TRBV7-8	TRBJ2-2	once	.	TGTGCCAGCAGCCAATATCGAGGGGGATCGAACACCGGGGAGCTGTTTTTT	CASSQYRGGSNTGELFF
TRBV6-5	TRBJ1-1	.	.	TGTGCCAGCAGCTTACATCCTTTACCCACTGAAGCTTTCTTT	CASSLHPLPTEAFF
TRBV9	TRBJ1-1	.	.	TGTGCCAGCAGCGTAGAGTCTAGGCCGGGGGCCGGCGGGGGTTTCTTT	CASSVESRPGAGGGFF
TRBV5-1	TRBJ1-2	few	.	TGCGCCAGCAGCTTCAGTGGCTCAGAAGGCTACACCTTC	CASSFSGSEGYTF
TRBV24-1	TRBJ1-1	.	TRBD1	TGTGCCACCAGTGAGGGACAGGGGCCGAACACTGAAGCTTTCTTT	CATSEGQGPNTEAFF
TRBV20-1	TRBJ2-1	.	.	TGCAGTGCTAGTGACTATTTATCGATCGGGAGAAGCTCCTACAATGAGCAGTTCTTC	CSASDYLSIGRSSYNEQFF
TRBV9	TRBJ2-1	.	TRBD2	TGTGCCAGCAGCGCACGGACTAGCGGGAGGGCCAATGAGCAGTTCTTC	CASSARTSGRANEQFF
TRBV4-1	TRBJ2-1	.	TRBD1	TGCGCCAGCAGCCAAGAAAACAGGGGGCAGTTCTTC	CASSQENRGQFF
TRBV4-1	TRBJ2-2	.	.	TGCGCCAGCAGCCAAGAGAGCGGTACGAACACCGGGGAGCTGTTTTTT	CASSQESGTNTGELFF
TRBV4-2	TRBJ2-1	.	.	TGTGCCAGCAGCCAAGGTCGGGACTACAATGAGCAGTTCTTC	CASSQGRDYNEQFF
TRBV19	TRBJ2-2	.	TRBD1	TGTGCCAGTAGACCGTCGGACAGGGTGGAAACCGGGGAGCTGTTTTTT	CASRPSDRVETGELFF
TRBV29-1	TRBJ2-4	.	.	TGCAGCGTTGAGGTAGCGGACCGAAAAAACATTCAGTACTTC	CSVEVADRKNIQYF
TRBV28	TRBJ1-6	.	.	TGTGCCAGCAGCCACGACATCGTTCGTTCACCCCTCCACTTT	CASSHDIVRSPLHF
TRBV6-2/TRBV6-3	TRBJ2-1	.	.	TGTGCCAGCAGTTACTCGGCAGATCCTTACAATGAGCAGTTCTTC	CASSYSADPYNEQFF
TRBV29-1	TRBJ2-3	.	TRBD2	TGCAGCGTTGTGCTAGCGGTAAGCACAGATACGCAGTATTTT	CSVVLAVSTDTQYF
TRBV9	TRBJ2-1	.	TRBD2	TGTGCCAGCAGCGTAGAGAGCGGGGGATACAATGAGCAGTTCTTC	CASSVESGGYNEQFF
TRBV28	TRBJ2-5	.	.	TGTGCCAGCAGTTTTTCGCAGAAAGAGACCCAGTACTTC	CASSFSQKETQYF
TRBV20-1	TRBJ2-3	.	.	TGCGAAGCAGGGGTAGATACGCAGTATTTT	CEAGVDTQYF
TRBV11-2	TRBJ2-2	.	.	TGTGCCAGCAGCTTTACTAGCACGAACACCGGGGAGCTGTTTTTT	CASSFTSTNTGELFF
TRBV27	TRBJ2-2	.	.	TGTGCCAGCAGGACCTCAGGGGTAGGCGGGGAGCTGTTTTTT	CASRTSGVGGELFF
TRBV19	TRBJ1-2	.	.	TGTGCCAGTACCGGGATTGGCTACACCTTC	CASTGIGYTF
TRBV5-1	TRBJ2-2	.	TRBD2	TGCGCCAGCAGCTTGGAAGTTAGCGGGGGAAGCGGGGAGCTGTTTTTT	CASSLEVSGGSGELFF
TRBV6-4	TRBJ2-1	once	.	TGTGCCAGCAGTGACGGGCAGCTACTACAAGGACAGGAGCAGTTCTTC	CASSDGQLLQGQEQFF
TRBV19	TRBJ2-7	.	TRBD2	TGTGCCAGTAGTACTTTTTCCGGGACTAGCGCCGAGCAGTACTTC	CASSTFSGTSAEQYF
TRBV29-1	TRBJ2-5	.	TRBD1	TGCAGCGTTGAGGGGGGACAGGGATTCGAGACCCAGTACTTC	CSVEGGQGFETQYF
TRBV5-1	TRBJ2-7	.	.	TGCGCCAGCAGCTTCCGACTCCAGAACATCAGACACGAGCAGTACTTC	CASSFRLQNIRHEQYF
TRBV9	TRBJ2-3	.	.	TGTGCCAGCAGCGTCCGACAGGCGCATAGCACAGATACGCAGTATTTT	CASSVRQAHSTDTQYF
TRBV4-2	TRBJ2-1	.	TRBD2	TGTGCCAGCAGCCAAGAAAATAGCGGGACCCGCTCCTACAATGAGCAGTTCTTC	CASSQENSGTRSYNEQFF
TRBV4-2	TRBJ1-4	few	.	TGTGCCAGCAGCCAACCTAACGGGGGTCTCGGTAATGAAAAACTGTTTTTT	CASSQPNGGLGNEKLFF
TRBV4-1	TRBJ1-1	once	.	TGCGCCAGCAGCCAAGATCCGAGGGACACTGAAGCTTTCTTT	CASSQDPRDTEAFF
TRBV3-1/TRBV3-2	TRBJ2-7	.	.	TGTGCCAGCAGCCCACCCCTTGTAGTGGTAGCACTTCCCCGCGAGCAGTACTTC	CASSPPLVVVALPREQYF
TRBV7-9	TRBJ2-1	.	.	TGTGCCAGCGGTACGGGGTCCAGGGGGCAGTTCTTC	CASGTGSRGQFF
TRBV6-5	TRBJ2-5	.	TRBD1	TGTGCCAGCAGTCACGGGACAGGGAAAGAGACCCAGTACTTC	CASSHGTGKETQYF
TRBV6-1	TRBJ1-5	.	.	TGTGCCAGCAGTGACGCCTACCAGCCCCAGCATTTT	CASSDAYQPQHF
TRBV18	TRBJ2-2	.	TRBD1	TGTGCCAGCTCACGTTCCGGGACAGCGAACACCGGGGAGCTGTTTTTT	CASSRSGTANTGELFF
TRBV18	TRBJ2-6	.	.	TGTGCCAGCTCAACAAAAAACTCTGGGGCCAACGTCCTGACTTTC	CASSTKNSGANVLTF
TRBV7-8	TRBJ2-7	once	.	TGTGCCAGCAGCTTAGACAGATCCTCCTACGAGCAGTACTTC	CASSLDRSSYEQYF
TRBV12-5	TRBJ1-1	.	.	TGTGCTAGTGGAACTACACAAGAAGCTTTCTTT	CASGTTQEAFF
TRBV3-1/TRBV3-2	TRBJ1-3	.	.	TGTGCCAGCAGCGCCCCCAGGGTATCTGGAAACACCATATATTTT	CASSAPRVSGNTIYF
TRBV5-6	TRBJ2-5	once	.	TGTGCCAGCAGCCCTCGGTCCCGGGTTCGGACCCAGTACTTC	CASSPRSRVRTQYF
TRBV10-1	TRBJ2-3	.	.	TGCGCCAGCAGTCCAGGAGGGGCCGGAGATACGCAGTATTTT	CASSPGGAGDTQYF